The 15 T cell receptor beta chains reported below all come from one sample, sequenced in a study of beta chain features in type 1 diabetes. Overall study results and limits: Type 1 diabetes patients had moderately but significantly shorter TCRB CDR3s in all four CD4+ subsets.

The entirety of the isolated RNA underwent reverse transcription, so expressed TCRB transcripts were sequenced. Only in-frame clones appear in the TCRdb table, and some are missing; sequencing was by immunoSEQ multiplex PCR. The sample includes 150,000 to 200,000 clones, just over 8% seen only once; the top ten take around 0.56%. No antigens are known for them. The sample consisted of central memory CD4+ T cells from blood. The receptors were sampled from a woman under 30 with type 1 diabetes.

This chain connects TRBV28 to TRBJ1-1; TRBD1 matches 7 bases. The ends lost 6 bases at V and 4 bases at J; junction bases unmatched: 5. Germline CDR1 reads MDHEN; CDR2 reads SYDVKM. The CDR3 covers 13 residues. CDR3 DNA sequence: TGTGCCAGCAGCCCAGGGGGTCTCACTGAAGCTTTCTTT. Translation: CASSPGGLTEAFF.

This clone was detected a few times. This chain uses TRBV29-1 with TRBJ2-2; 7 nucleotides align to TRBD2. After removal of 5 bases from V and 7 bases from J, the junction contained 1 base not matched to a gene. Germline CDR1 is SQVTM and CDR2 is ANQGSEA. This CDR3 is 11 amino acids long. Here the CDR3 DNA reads TGCAGCGTTTGGGAGGGCGGGGAGCTGTTTTTT. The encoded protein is CSVWEGGELFF.

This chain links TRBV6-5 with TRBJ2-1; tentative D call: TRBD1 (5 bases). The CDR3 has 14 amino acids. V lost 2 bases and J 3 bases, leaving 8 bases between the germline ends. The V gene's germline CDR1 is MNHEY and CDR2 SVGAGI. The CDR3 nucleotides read TGTGCCAGCAGTTACGACAGTAGCTACAATGAGCAGTTCTTC. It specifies CASSYDSSYNEQFF.

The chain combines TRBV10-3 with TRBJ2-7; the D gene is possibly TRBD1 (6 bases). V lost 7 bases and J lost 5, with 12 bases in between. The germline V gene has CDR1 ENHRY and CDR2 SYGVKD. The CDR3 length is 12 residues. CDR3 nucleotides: TGTGCCATCAACTCACCAGGGGACGAGCAGTACTTC. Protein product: CAINSPGDEQYF.

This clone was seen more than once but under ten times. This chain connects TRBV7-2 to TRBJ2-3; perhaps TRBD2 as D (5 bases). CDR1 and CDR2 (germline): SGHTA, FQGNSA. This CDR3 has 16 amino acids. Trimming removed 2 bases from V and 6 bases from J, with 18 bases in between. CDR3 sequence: CASSLYGGVVLDTQYF. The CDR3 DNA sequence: TGTGCCAGCAGCTTATATGGAGGAGTGGTGCTGGATACGCAGTATTTT.

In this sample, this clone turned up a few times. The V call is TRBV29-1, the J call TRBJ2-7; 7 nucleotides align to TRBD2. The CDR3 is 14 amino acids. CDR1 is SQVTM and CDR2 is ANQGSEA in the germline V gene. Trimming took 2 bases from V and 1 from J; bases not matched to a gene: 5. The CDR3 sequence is CSVEKGGGSYEQYF. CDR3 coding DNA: TGCAGCGTTGAAAAGGGCGGGGGATCCTACGAGCAGTACTTC.

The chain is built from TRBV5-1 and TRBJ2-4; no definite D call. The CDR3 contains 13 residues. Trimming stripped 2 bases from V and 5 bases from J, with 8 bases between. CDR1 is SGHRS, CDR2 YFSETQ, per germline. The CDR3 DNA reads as TGCGCCAGCAGCTTTGGTAGTGAAAACATTCAGTACTTC. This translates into CASSFGSENIQYF.

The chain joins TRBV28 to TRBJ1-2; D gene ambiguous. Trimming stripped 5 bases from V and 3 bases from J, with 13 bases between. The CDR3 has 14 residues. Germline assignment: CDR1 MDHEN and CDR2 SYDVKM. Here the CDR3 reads CASSILGQDYGYTF. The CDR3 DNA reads TGTGCCAGCAGTATACTTGGCCAGGACTATGGCTACACCTTC.

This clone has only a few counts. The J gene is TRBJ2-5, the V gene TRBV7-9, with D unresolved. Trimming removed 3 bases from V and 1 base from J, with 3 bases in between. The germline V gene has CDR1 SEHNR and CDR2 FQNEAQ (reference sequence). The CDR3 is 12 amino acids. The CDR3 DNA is TGTGCCAGCAGCTTCGGCCAAGAGACCCAGTACTTC. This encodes CASSFGQETQYF.

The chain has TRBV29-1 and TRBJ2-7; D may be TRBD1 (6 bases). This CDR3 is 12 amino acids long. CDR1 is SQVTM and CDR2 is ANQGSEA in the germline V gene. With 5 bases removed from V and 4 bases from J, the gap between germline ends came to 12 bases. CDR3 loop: CSVTTDRYEQYF. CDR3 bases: TGCAGCGTTACAACCGACAGGTACGAGCAGTACTTC.

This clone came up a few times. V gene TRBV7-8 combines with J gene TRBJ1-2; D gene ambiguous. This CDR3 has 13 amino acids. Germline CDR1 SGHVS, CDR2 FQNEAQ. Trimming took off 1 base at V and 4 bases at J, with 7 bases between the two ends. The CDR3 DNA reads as TGTGCCAGCAGCTTAGGTTATAGCTATGGCTACACCTTC. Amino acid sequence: CASSLGYSYGYTF.

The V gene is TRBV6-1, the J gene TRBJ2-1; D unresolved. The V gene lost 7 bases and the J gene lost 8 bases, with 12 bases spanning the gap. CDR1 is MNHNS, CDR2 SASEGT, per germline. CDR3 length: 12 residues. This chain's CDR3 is CASILTIHEQFF. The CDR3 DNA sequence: TGTGCCAGCATTCTAACCATTCATGAGCAGTTCTTC.

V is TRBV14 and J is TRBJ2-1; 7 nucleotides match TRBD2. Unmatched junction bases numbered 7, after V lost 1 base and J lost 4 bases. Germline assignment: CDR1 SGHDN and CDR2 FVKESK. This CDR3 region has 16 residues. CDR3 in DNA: TGTGCCAGCAGCCAAGGCGGTAGCGGGCTGTACAATGAGCAGTTCTTC. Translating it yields CASSQGGSGLYNEQFF.

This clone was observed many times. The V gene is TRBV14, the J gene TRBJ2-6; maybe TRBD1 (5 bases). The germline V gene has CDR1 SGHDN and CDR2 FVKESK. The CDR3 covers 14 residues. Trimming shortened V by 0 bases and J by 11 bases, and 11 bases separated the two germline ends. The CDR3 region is CASSQDVAGHVLTF. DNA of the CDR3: TGTGCCAGCAGCCAAGACGTTGCAGGGCACGTCCTGACTTTC.

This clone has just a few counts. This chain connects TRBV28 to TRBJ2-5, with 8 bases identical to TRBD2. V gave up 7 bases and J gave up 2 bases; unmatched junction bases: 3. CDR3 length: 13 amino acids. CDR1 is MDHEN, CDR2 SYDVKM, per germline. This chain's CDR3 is CASTPGGQETQYF. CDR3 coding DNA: TGTGCCAGCACCCCGGGGGGGCAAGAGACCCAGTACTTC.